Shown below are 30 T cell receptor beta chains from a single sample sequenced in a study of T cell changes during pregnancy in multiple sclerosis. TCRdb's copy holds only in-frame clones and misses some; the assay was immunoSEQ multiplex PCR. The table has some 52,000 clones, about 92% seen once. The starting material was CD4+ T cells from peripheral blood mononuclear cells, obtained before pregnancy. The receptors were sampled from a female donor with multiple sclerosis, enrolled in a pregnancy study.

Only one count was recorded for this clone. V is TRBV5-4 and J is TRBJ2-5; 8 bases are a match to TRBD2. V lost 3 bases and J lost 4; bases outside the gene matches: 5. The CDR3 is 14 amino acids. Germline V CDR1 and CDR2: SGHNT, YYREEE (reference sequence). CDR3 nucleotides: TGTGCCAGCAGCTACATGGCGGGAGGAGAGACCCAGTACTTC. Amino acids: CASSYMAGGETQYF.

CDR3 region: CASSPRSAGMNTEAFF. In DNA form, the CDR3 reads TGTGCCAGCTCACCACGTTCCGCAGGCATGAACACTGAAGCTTTCTTT. The chain is built from TRBV18 and TRBJ1-1; no definite D call. The CDR3 has 16 amino acids. V was trimmed by 1 base and J by 0 bases, leaving 12 bases between them. Germline V gives CDR1 KGHSH, CDR2 LQKENI.

J is TRBJ2-2 and V is TRBV11-2; 13 nucleotides agree with TRBD2. After removal of 5 bases from V and 0 bases from J, the junction contained 3 bases not matched to a gene. This CDR3 contains 17 residues. From germline, CDR1 is SGHAT and CDR2 FQNNGV. CDR3 DNA: TGTGCCAGCAGCCTCGGGACTAGCGGGACGAACACCGGGGAGCTGTTTTTT. Its protein is CASSLGTSGTNTGELFF.

As DNA, the CDR3 is TGCAGCGTGAAACAGGGTTCCTACGAGCAGTACTTC. It specifies CSVKQGSYEQYF. The V and J genes are TRBV29-1 and TRBJ2-7, with a tentative D call TRBD1 (6 bases). Trimming took off 6 bases at V and 1 base at J, with 10 bases between the two ends. This CDR3 region has 12 residues. CDR1 is SQVTM and CDR2 is ANQGSEA in the germline V gene.

The table lists this clone with a count of one. This rearrangement joins TRBV27 to TRBJ1-4; D call uncertain. Germline V gene lookup returns CDR1 MNHEY and CDR2 SMNVEV (reference sequence). CDR3 size: 13 residues. V lost 3 bases, J lost 8 bases, and 10 bases lay in between. CDR3 DNA sequence: TGTGCCAGCAGTTTGTCGGCCGGGGAAAAACTGTTTTTT. This gives the protein CASSLSAGEKLFF.

The V call is TRBV5-4, the J call TRBJ1-2; no definite D call. The CDR3 totals 13 residues. V lost 0 bases, J lost 4 bases, and 7 bases lay in between. Germline CDR1 SGHNT, CDR2 YYREEE (reference sequence). This CDR3 reads CASSLGGAYGYTF. For the CDR3, the DNA is TGTGCCAGCAGCTTGGGCGGAGCCTATGGCTACACCTTC.

The chain recombines TRBV6-5 with TRBJ1-4; D gene ambiguous. Between the trimmed V and J ends, which lost 0 bases and 8 bases, there was a span of 16 bases. This CDR3 is 16 amino acids long. Per germline, CDR1 MNHEY and CDR2 SVGAGI. The CDR3 region has the DNA TGTGCCAGCAGTTACTCGACGGTCAATGCGGGAGAAAAACTGTTTTTT. It yields the protein CASSYSTVNAGEKLFF.

The V gene is TRBV7-8, the J gene TRBJ2-7; the match to TRBD2 covers 9 bases. This CDR3 has 17 amino acids. After removal of 0 bases from V and 1 base from J, the junction contained 7 bases not matched to a gene. Germline CDR1 SGHVS, CDR2 FQNEAQ. The CDR3 sequence is CASSLAVAGVGSYEQYF. CDR3 sequence (DNA): TGTGCCAGCAGCTTAGCCGTAGCGGGAGTGGGGTCCTACGAGCAGTACTTC.

This clone was picked up one time. V usage is TRBV7-3 and J usage is TRBJ2-3; TRBD2 agrees at 9 bases. V was clipped by 5 bases and J by 4 bases; unmatched bases: 10. The length of the CDR3 is 16 residues. The germline gives CDR1 SGHTA, CDR2 FQGTGA. The DNA of the CDR3 is TGTGCCAGCAGCCGAGGGGCTAGCGGGGTATCAGATACGCAGTATTTT. It is translated as CASSRGASGVSDTQYF.

The chain combines TRBV11-2 with TRBJ2-3; 7 bases agree with TRBD2. Germline V gene data show CDR1 as SGHAT and CDR2 as FQNNGV. The CDR3 contains 18 residues. Trimming cost V 0 bases and J 2 bases; bases outside gene matches: 11. CDR3 in amino acids: CASSLDRWEGGDTDTQYF. CDR3 coding DNA: TGTGCCAGCAGCTTAGATAGGTGGGAGGGAGGGGACACAGATACGCAGTATTTT.

V usage is TRBV19 and J usage is TRBJ2-7, with 16 bases lining up with TRBD2. J was trimmed by 4 bases and V by 5 bases; bases with no gene match: 5. Germline CDR1 reads LNHDA; CDR2 reads SQIVND (reference sequence). The CDR3 covers 16 residues. In DNA, the CDR3 is TGTGCCAGTAGTCCACCGGGACTAGCGGGAGGGTACGAGCAGTACTTC. Protein product: CASSPPGLAGGYEQYF. The full variable domain, its missing parts supplied by reference TRBV19 and TRBJ2-7, is DGGITQSPKYLFRKEGQNVTLSCEQNLNHDAMYWYRQDPGQGLRLIYYSQIVNDFQKGDIAEGYSVSREKKESFPLTVTSAQKNPTAFYLCASSPPGLAGGYEQYFGPGTRLTVT.

The gene calls are TRBV19 and TRBJ1-5; 7 bases line up with TRBD1. V lost 7 bases, J lost 3 bases, and 6 bases stayed unmatched. This CDR3 contains 14 residues. Germline V CDR1 and CDR2: LNHDA, SQIVND (reference sequence). This chain's CDR3 is CASTTGVVNQPQHF. The CDR3 nucleotides read TGTGCCAGTACAACAGGGGTAGTCAATCAGCCCCAGCATTTT. The entire variable domain, with the rest obtained from reference TRBV19 and TRBJ1-5, is as follows: DGGITQSPKYLFRKEGQNVTLSCEQNLNHDAMYWYRQDPGQGLRLIYYSQIVNDFQKGDIAEGYSVSREKKESFPLTVTSAQKNPTAFYLCASTTGVVNQPQHFGDGTRLSIL.

As regards this clone: The sample holds other DNA sequences that translate to the same CDR3. The chain recombines TRBV11-3 with TRBJ2-1, with D possibly being TRBD2 (5 bases). V lost 0 bases to trimming and J lost 7 bases, with 7 bases between them. Per the germline V gene, CDR1 is SGHNT and CDR2 is YENEEA. There are 13 residues in the CDR3. Here the CDR3 reads CASSLERANEQFF. The DNA for the CDR3 is TGTGCCAGCAGCTTAGAGCGGGCTAATGAGCAGTTCTTC. Together with reference TRBV11-3 and TRBJ2-1, the CDR3 gives the full variable domain: EAGVVQSPRYKIIEKKQPVAFWCNPISGHNTLYWYLQNLGQGPELLIRYENEEAVDDSQLPKDRFSAERLKGVDSTLKIQPAELGDSAVYLCASSLERANEQFFGPGTRLTVL.

Regarding this clone: The same CDR3 can be traced to other DNA sequences in this sample. The gene calls are TRBV6-5 and TRBJ1-2, with D possibly matching TRBD1 (6 bases). CDR3 length: 13 residues. In germline, CDR1 is MNHEY, CDR2 SVGAGI. The V gene lost 4 bases and the J gene lost 5 bases, with 11 bases spanning the gap. The DNA of the CDR3 is TGTGCCAGCAGTTCCAGGGGCCGGTATGGCTACACCTTC. This translates into CASSSRGRYGYTF.

The CDR3 DNA sequence: TGCAGCGTTAATAGACAGGGGAACTATGGCTACACCTTC. This translates into CSVNRQGNYGYTF. The J gene is TRBJ1-2, the V gene TRBV29-1; TRBD1 agrees at 8 bases. Germline CDR1 and CDR2: SQVTM and ANQGSEA. The CDR3 is 13 residues long. After removal of 5 bases from V and 2 bases from J, the junction contained 4 bases not matched to a gene.

J is TRBJ2-5 and V is TRBV7-9; 7 bases fit TRBD1. CDR1 and CDR2 from the germline V gene are SEHNR and FQNEAQ (reference sequence). The CDR3 runs 15 residues. Trimming at V came to 1 base and at J to 1 base, leaving 3 bases not matched to a gene. Here the CDR3 DNA reads TGTGCCAGCAGCTTAGGGGGACAGTTCCAAGAGACCCAGTACTTC. Translating gives CASSLGGQFQETQYF.

The gene calls are TRBV19 and TRBJ2-1, with TRBD2 as a possible D gene (5 bases). Germline CDR1 reads LNHDA; CDR2 reads SQIVND (reference sequence). Trimming took 6 bases from V and 10 from J, leaving 19 bases between them. The CDR3 has 14 amino acids. The CDR3 DNA is TGTGCCAGTAGGTCCCTCAGCGGTACTGGGGAGCAGTTCTTC. It yields the protein CASRSLSGTGEQFF.

The genes are TRBV7-9 and TRBJ2-1; a weak D match, TRBD2 (5 bases). The CDR3 consists of 15 residues. Germline loops: CDR1 SEHNR, CDR2 FQNEAQ (reference sequence). Trimming took off 11 bases at V and 4 bases at J, with 21 bases between the two ends. The CDR3 is CAVPKGDYGYNEQFF. CDR3 sequence (DNA): TGTGCCGTCCCAAAAGGAGACTACGGGTACAATGAGCAGTTCTTC.

The chain carries TRBV29-1 and TRBJ1-1; 8 positions agree with TRBD1. CDR1 SQVTM and CDR2 ANQGSEA come from the germline V gene. With V trimmed by 7 bases and J by 1 base, 5 bases remained unmatched. CDR3 length: 13 residues. Here the CDR3 reads CSARTGTNTEAFF. CDR3 DNA sequence: TGCAGCGCCCGGACAGGGACGAACACTGAAGCTTTCTTT.

The chain couples TRBV29-1 to TRBJ1-1; D gene unclear. The CDR3 runs 13 residues. Germline loops: CDR1 SQVTM, CDR2 ANQGSEA. Trimming removed 8 bases at V and 5 bases at J, with 18 bases between. CDR3 nucleotides: TGCAGCTCTTTGGGGAGTGCTAAGACTGAAGCTTTCTTT. Translation gives CSSLGSAKTEAFF.

The J gene is TRBJ2-2, the V gene TRBV2; 12 bases are a match to TRBD2. There are 22 residues in the CDR3. The V segment lost 5 bases and the J segment 1 base; nucleotides outside the gene matches: 20. Looked up from germline, CDR1 is SNHLY and CDR2 is FYNNEI. The CDR3 loop reads CASSSRRTPGLAGSWNTGELFF. The CDR3 DNA is TGTGCCAGCAGTTCCCGGAGGACACCCGGACTAGCGGGGAGCTGGAACACCGGGGAGCTGTTTTTT.

This rearrangement joins TRBV7-3 to TRBJ2-3; 9 bases are a match to TRBD1. This CDR3 contains 17 residues. Trimming removed 1 base from V and 3 bases from J; junction bases left unmatched: 8. Germline CDR1 SGHTA, CDR2 FQGTGA. CDR3 DNA sequence: TGTGCCAGCAGCTTAAGGCCCCCGGGACAGGGAACAGATACGCAGTATTTT. Translating gives CASSLRPPGQGTDTQYF.

This chain connects TRBV29-1 to TRBJ2-3; maybe TRBD2 (6 bases). Germline V gene sequence: CDR1 SQVTM, CDR2 ANQGSEA. Trimming removed 2 bases from V and 4 bases from J, with 10 bases in between. This CDR3 contains 13 residues. The CDR3 nucleotides read TGCAGCGTTGAATTCCCGGGAGCAGATACGCAGTATTTT. Encoded protein: CSVEFPGADTQYF.

The chain couples TRBV29-1 to TRBJ1-1; D may be TRBD1 (5 bases). The CDR3 is 12 amino acids. CDR1 is SQVTM, CDR2 ANQGSEA, per germline. Between the trimmed V and J ends, which lost 7 bases and 1 base, there was a span of 10 bases. In DNA, the CDR3 is TGCAGCGCAAGACAGACGAACACTGAAGCTTTCTTT. Encoded protein: CSARQTNTEAFF.

This clone was counted only a few times. The J gene is TRBJ2-3, the V gene TRBV27; a possible D gene is TRBD2 (5 bases). This CDR3 has 16 residues. The germline V gene has CDR1 MNHEY and CDR2 SMNVEV (reference sequence). Trimming pared 5 bases from V and 1 base from J, leaving 16 bases between. The CDR3, as DNA: TGTGCCAGCAGTGGAGGAGATCAAACCGGCACAGATACGCAGTATTTT. Its protein product is CASSGGDQTGTDTQYF.

The chain has TRBV6-6 and TRBJ2-5, with 7 bases fitting TRBD2. The CDR3 has 15 amino acids. The J segment lost 7 bases and the V segment lost 0 bases, leaving 8 bases of the junction unmatched. Germline assignment: CDR1 MNHNY and CDR2 SVGAGI (reference sequence). CDR3 DNA: TGTGCCAGCAGTTACTCGACGGGGGGAAGGGGGACCCAGTACTTC. Translated: CASSYSTGGRGTQYF.

J is TRBJ2-1 and V is TRBV11-3; 11 bases agree with TRBD2. Germline V gene sequence: CDR1 SGHNT, CDR2 YENEEA. This CDR3 is 15 amino acids long. V dropped 5 bases and J dropped 9; count of bases not matched to a gene: 9. CDR3 nucleotide sequence: TGTGCCAGCAGCATATCCGGGACTAGCGGCATTGAGCAGTTCTTC. Translated, it gives CASSISGTSGIEQFF.

The chain recombines TRBV7-9 with TRBJ2-1; TRBD2 might be the D (5 bases). The CDR3 covers 18 residues. The ends were cut back, 1 base at V and 2 bases at J, with 18 bases in the middle. CDR1 is SEHNR and CDR2 is FQNEAQ in the germline V gene (reference sequence). CDR3 in amino acids: CASSLVAGVLGAYNEQFF. In DNA form, the CDR3 reads TGTGCCAGCAGCTTAGTCGCGGGTGTGTTAGGTGCCTACAATGAGCAGTTCTTC.

This clone was counted only a few times. The chain couples TRBV28 to TRBJ2-7, with D maybe TRBD1 (6 bases). Trimming took off 3 bases at V and 10 bases at J, with 16 bases between the two ends. The germline gives CDR1 MDHEN, CDR2 SYDVKM. The CDR3 totals 13 residues. DNA for the CDR3: TGTGCCAGCAGTTTTGGCAGGGGAGTCTCACAGTACTTC. Translating gives CASSFGRGVSQYF.

A single count supports this clone. V is TRBV4-3 and J is TRBJ2-1; D gene uncertain. The CDR3 is 17 residues long. Trimming cost V 0 bases and J 3 bases, with 15 bases left between them. Germline V gives CDR1 LGHNA, CDR2 YSLEER. This CDR3 is CASSQDPIFLGYNEQFF. Written as DNA, the CDR3 is TGCGCCAGCAGCCAAGATCCCATCTTCCTAGGCTACAATGAGCAGTTCTTC.